Below, 26 T cell receptor beta chains from the same sample are listed, as sequenced in a study of cytomegalovirus exposure and HLA in healthy donors. The PCR was carried out with 60 Vbeta primers and 13 Jbeta primers. Measured with immunoSEQ multiplex PCR; TCRdb has only the in-frame clones, and not every one. The data contain fewer than 150,000 clones, roughly three quarters of them seen just once; the ten biggest clones take up about 2.2%. The sequenced sample was PBMCs. The receptors originated from a man aged 25 to 40 in good health and CMV-seronegative.

The genes are TRBV27 and TRBJ2-5; maybe TRBD1 (6 bases). Germline assignment: CDR1 MNHEY and CDR2 SMNVEV (reference sequence). This CDR3 has 14 residues. Trimming pared 1 base from V and 5 bases from J, leaving 11 bases between. The chain's CDR3 is CASSLFARGETQYF. The CDR3 DNA sequence: TGTGCCAGCAGTTTATTCGCCAGGGGTGAGACCCAGTACTTC.

The chain carries TRBV4-3 and TRBJ1-1; D is uncertain. This CDR3 has 14 amino acids. The germline gives CDR1 LGHNA, CDR2 YSLEER. Deletions cut 2 bases from V and 1 base from J, with 8 bases between. The CDR3 sequence: CASSQSDTNTEAFF. As DNA, the CDR3 is TGCGCCAGCAGCCAATCTGACACGAACACTGAAGCTTTCTTT.

This chain connects TRBV28 to TRBJ2-7, with D perhaps matching TRBD2 (5 bases). The V end was cut by 5 bases, the J end by 0 bases, with 5 bases between. This CDR3 has 12 amino acids. Looked up from germline, CDR1 is MDHEN and CDR2 is SYDVKM. Here the CDR3 DNA reads TGTGCCAGCAGTCGGGGCTCCTACGAGCAGTACTTC. Encoded protein: CASSRGSYEQYF. The whole variable domain, remainder taken from reference TRBV28 and TRBJ2-7, is DVKVTQSSRYLVKRTGEKVFLECVQDMDHENMFWYRQDPGLGLRLIYFSYDVKMKEKGDIPEGYSVSREKKERFSLILESASTNQTSMYLCASSRGSYEQYFGPGTRLTVT.

This rearrangement joins TRBV30 to TRBJ2-5; 8 nucleotides agree with TRBD1. Germline lookup yields CDR1 GTSNPN and CDR2 SVGIG (reference sequence). The CDR3 covers 15 residues. Germline trimming cut 3 bases from V and 0 bases from J; bases unmatched to any gene: 6. This CDR3 is CAWRARDRNQETQYF. CDR3 DNA sequence: TGTGCCTGGAGGGCCCGGGACAGGAACCAAGAGACCCAGTACTTC.

The V gene is TRBV5-1, the J gene TRBJ2-2; 11 bases map to TRBD2. Looked up from germline, CDR1 is SGHRS and CDR2 is YFSETQ. CDR3 length: 16 amino acids. V shed 3 bases and J 1 base; nucleotides not matched to a gene: 2. CDR3 region: CASSWGLAENTGELFF. Written as DNA, the CDR3 is TGCGCCAGCAGCTGGGGACTAGCGGAGAACACCGGGGAGCTGTTTTTT.

The V call is TRBV7-6, the J call TRBJ2-5; 13 bases align to TRBD2. Germline V gives CDR1 SGHVS, CDR2 FNYEAQ. Trimming at V came to 5 bases and at J to 5 bases, leaving 14 bases not matched to a gene. The CDR3 runs to 18 residues. In DNA, the CDR3 is TGTGCCAGCAGCCCCGGGACTAGCGGGGAAACTTGGTGGGAGACCCAGTACTTC. It is translated as CASSPGTSGETWWETQYF. The complete variable domain, with remaining parts taken from reference TRBV7-6 and TRBJ2-5, reads GAGVSQSPRYKVTKRGQDVALRCDPISGHVSLYWYRQALGQGPEFLTYFNYEAQQDKSGLPNDRFSAERPEGSISTLTIQRTEQRDSAMYRCASSPGTSGETWWETQYFGPGTRLLVL.

The CDR3 reads CASSPRGSYTNSPLHF. DNA for the CDR3: TGTGCCAGCAGCCCGCGGGGCAGTTATACGAATTCACCCCTCCACTTT. V and J are TRBV7-9 and TRBJ1-6; D perhaps matches TRBD1 (5 bases). Germline values: CDR1 SEHNR, CDR2 FQNEAQ (reference sequence). Trimming took 5 bases from V and 7 from J, leaving 18 bases between them. The CDR3 length is 16 residues.

The chain recombines TRBV5-1 with TRBJ1-2; D not resolved. The CDR3 length is 15 residues. Per germline, CDR1 SGHRS and CDR2 YFSETQ. The V end lost 0 bases, the J end lost 5 bases, and 14 bases lay between the germline ends. The CDR3: CASSLAHSGGYGYTF. In nucleotides, the CDR3 is TGCGCCAGCAGCTTGGCGCACAGTGGTGGATATGGCTACACCTTC.

The genes are TRBV10-3 and TRBJ2-7; 11 bases fit TRBD1. CDR3 size: 13 residues. V gave up 6 bases and J gave up 9 bases; unmatched junction bases: 7. Germline V lookup: CDR1 ENHRY, CDR2 SYGVKD. CDR3 bases: TGTGCCATCAGGTCCGGGACAGGGGGGAGGCAGTACTTC. It yields the protein CAIRSGTGGRQYF.

This clone was recorded only once. V is TRBV9 and J is TRBJ2-2; TRBD1 agrees at 8 bases. Germline CDR1 is SGDLS and CDR2 is YYNGEE. This CDR3 comprises 14 residues. The junction had 1 base not matched to a gene; V was cut back by 3 bases and J by 3 bases. The CDR3 DNA is TGTGCCAGCAGCGCAGGGGGCTACACCGGGGAGCTGTTTTTT. Encoded protein: CASSAGGYTGELFF.

This clone occurred a few times. The rearrangement links TRBV10-3 to TRBJ2-2; 8 bases line up with TRBD1. V shed 6 bases, J shed 6 bases, and the junction held 18 bases outside the gene matches. This CDR3 region has 18 residues. Germline loops: CDR1 ENHRY, CDR2 SYGVKD. CDR3 bases: TGTGCCATCAGATCAGGGGGCAGGGACGCTCCAGTAGCCGGGGAGCTGTTTTTT. Translating it yields CAIRSGGRDAPVAGELFF.

V is TRBV6-5 and J is TRBJ2-5, with 8 bases lining up with TRBD2. Germline CDR1 and CDR2: MNHEY and SVGAGI. V dropped 7 bases and J dropped 5; count of bases not matched to a gene: 9. This CDR3 is 14 amino acids long. The CDR3 region is CASTNGRAGETQYF. CDR3 bases: TGTGCCAGCACGAACGGGAGGGCGGGGGAGACCCAGTACTTC.

The chain joins TRBV27 to TRBJ2-3; TRBD1 might be the D (5 bases). This CDR3 has 15 amino acids. Germline CDR1 MNHEY, CDR2 SMNVEV (reference sequence). Trimming cost V 4 bases and J 2 bases, with 13 bases left between them. CDR3 amino acids: CASSSQGHSTDTQYF. CDR3 DNA sequence: TGTGCCAGCAGTTCTCAAGGACATTCCACAGATACGCAGTATTTT.

A few counts support this clone. This chain uses TRBV19 with TRBJ2-7; 9 bases fit TRBD1. The germline gives CDR1 LNHDA, CDR2 SQIVND (reference sequence). There are 14 residues in the CDR3. Trimming removed 5 bases from V and 4 bases from J; junction bases left unmatched: 6. The CDR3 reads CASSGTGGRYEQYF. Written as DNA, the CDR3 is TGTGCCAGTAGTGGAACAGGGGGCCGATACGAGCAGTACTTC.

The V gene is TRBV27, the J gene TRBJ1-2; the D is unclear. Germline V gene sequence: CDR1 MNHEY, CDR2 SMNVEV (reference sequence). The CDR3 extends over 13 amino acids. V was clipped by 10 bases and J by 6 bases, with 18 bases between them. CDR3 amino acids: CATSTTREDGYTF. The CDR3 DNA sequence: TGTGCCACCTCAACCACCCGGGAGGATGGCTACACCTTC.

CDR3 residues: CASMGQGRETQYF. DNA for the CDR3: TGTGCCAGCATGGGACAGGGTCGAGAGACCCAGTACTTC. This chain joins TRBV27 and TRBJ2-5, with 9 bases lining up with TRBD1. The CDR3 contains 13 residues. CDR1 is MNHEY, CDR2 SMNVEV, per germline (reference sequence). With V trimmed by 7 bases and J by 4 bases, 4 bases remained unmatched.

This clone was detected once. The chain joins TRBV28 to TRBJ2-1; TRBD1 matches 11 bases. The CDR3 contains 15 residues. Germline V gene sequence: CDR1 MDHEN, CDR2 SYDVKM. Trimming cost V 2 bases and J 10 bases; bases outside gene matches: 7. CDR3 in DNA: TGTGCCAGCAGTTTACGGACAGGGGGCTTGTGGGAGCAGTTCTTC. The encoded protein is CASSLRTGGLWEQFF.

The genes are TRBV28 and TRBJ1-2, with D possibly TRBD1 on 5 matching bases. The CDR3 is 13 residues long. The germline gives CDR1 MDHEN, CDR2 SYDVKM. The V end was cut by 5 bases, the J end by 3 bases, with 10 bases between. The CDR3 region is CASSAGTDYGYTF. CDR3 sequence (DNA): TGTGCCAGCAGTGCGGGGACGGACTATGGCTACACCTTC.

This clone has only a few counts. The chain uses TRBV4-1 and TRBJ2-7; D is perhaps TRBD2 (6 bases). CDR3 length equals 14 residues. Germline loops: CDR1 MGHRA, CDR2 YSYEKL. V lost 1 base and J 1 base, leaving 8 bases between the germline ends. CDR3 sequence: CASSQADYSYEQYF. In DNA, the CDR3 is TGCGCCAGCAGCCAAGCGGACTATTCCTACGAGCAGTACTTC.

The chain employs TRBV4-1 and TRBJ2-7, with 12 bases matching TRBD2. The CDR3 has 15 residues. V shed 2 bases and J 6 bases; nucleotides not matched to a gene: 5. The germline CDR1 and CDR2 sequences are MGHRA and YSYEKL. CDR3 sequence reads: CASSQKATSGGEQYF. In DNA, the CDR3 is TGCGCCAGCAGCCAAAAGGCGACTAGCGGGGGCGAGCAGTACTTC.

This chain links TRBV19 with TRBJ2-6; the match to TRBD2 covers 16 bases. Germline CDR1 LNHDA, CDR2 SQIVND (reference sequence). The CDR3 covers 21 residues. V was clipped by 1 base and J by 4 bases; unmatched bases: 10. The CDR3 region has the DNA TGTGCCAGTAGTATAGCTGGGACTAGCGGGAGGGCATGGGCGGGGGCCAACGTCCTGACTTTC. Amino acid sequence: CASSIAGTSGRAWAGANVLTF.

A few counts support this clone. The CDR3, as DNA: TGCGCCAGCAGCCTACTAGAGGGCGCGGGGGAAAAACTGTTTTTT. Protein product: CASSLLEGAGEKLFF. The chain uses TRBV4-3 and TRBJ1-4; D is unclear. The CDR3 consists of 15 residues. Trimming removed 4 bases at V and 8 bases at J, with 17 bases between. Germline V lookup: CDR1 LGHNA, CDR2 YSLEER.

This clone was counted between two and nine times. V and J are TRBV7-2 and TRBJ1-5, with 7 nucleotides matching TRBD1. The V and J ends lost 1 base and 6 bases, in that order; junction bases with no gene match: 3. CDR3 size: 14 residues. In germline, CDR1 is SGHTA, CDR2 FQGNSA. CDR3 loop: CASSLDRGGQPQHF. The DNA of the CDR3 is TGTGCCAGCAGCTTAGACAGGGGCGGTCAGCCCCAGCATTTT.

V gene TRBV28 combines with J gene TRBJ1-5; TRBD1 matches at 9 bases. CDR3 length: 16 residues. CDR1 is MDHEN and CDR2 is SYDVKM in the germline V gene. V was pared by 8 bases and J by 2 bases, with 10 bases of the junction left unmatched. Here the CDR3 reads CASATGGSGGNQPQHF. The CDR3 region has the DNA TGTGCCAGCGCCACAGGGGGCTCAGGGGGCAATCAGCCCCAGCATTTT.

The rearrangement uses TRBV5-6 and TRBJ2-7; D is possibly TRBD1 (6 bases). CDR1 and CDR2 from the germline V gene are SGHDT and YYEEEE. V lost 4 bases and J 4 bases, leaving 9 bases between the germline ends. This CDR3 has 12 residues. In DNA, the CDR3 is TGTGCCAGCAGCCGGACAGATTACGAGCAGTACTTC. As protein: CASSRTDYEQYF.

This clone was detected a few times. This chain connects TRBV5-6 to TRBJ1-4; D is unresolved. The CDR3 is made up of 16 amino acids. Germline loops: CDR1 SGHDT, CDR2 YYEEEE. Trimming took off 0 bases at V and 0 bases at J, with 9 bases between the two ends. The DNA of the CDR3 is TGTGCCAGCAGCTTGGCCGCTCGGGCAACTAATGAAAAACTGTTTTTT. It codes for CASSLAARATNEKLFF.